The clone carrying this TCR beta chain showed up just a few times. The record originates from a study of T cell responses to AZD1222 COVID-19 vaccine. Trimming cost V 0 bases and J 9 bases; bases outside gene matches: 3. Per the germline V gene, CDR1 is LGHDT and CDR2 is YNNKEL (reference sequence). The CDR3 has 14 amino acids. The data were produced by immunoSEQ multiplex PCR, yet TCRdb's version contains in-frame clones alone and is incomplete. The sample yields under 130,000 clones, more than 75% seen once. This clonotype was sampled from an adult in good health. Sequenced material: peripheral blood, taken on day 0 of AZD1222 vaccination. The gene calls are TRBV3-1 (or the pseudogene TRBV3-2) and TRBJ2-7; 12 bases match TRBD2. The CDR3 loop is CASSQEQLAGGQYF. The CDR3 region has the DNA TGTGCCAGCAGCCAAGAACAACTAGCGGGAGGGCAGTACTTC.